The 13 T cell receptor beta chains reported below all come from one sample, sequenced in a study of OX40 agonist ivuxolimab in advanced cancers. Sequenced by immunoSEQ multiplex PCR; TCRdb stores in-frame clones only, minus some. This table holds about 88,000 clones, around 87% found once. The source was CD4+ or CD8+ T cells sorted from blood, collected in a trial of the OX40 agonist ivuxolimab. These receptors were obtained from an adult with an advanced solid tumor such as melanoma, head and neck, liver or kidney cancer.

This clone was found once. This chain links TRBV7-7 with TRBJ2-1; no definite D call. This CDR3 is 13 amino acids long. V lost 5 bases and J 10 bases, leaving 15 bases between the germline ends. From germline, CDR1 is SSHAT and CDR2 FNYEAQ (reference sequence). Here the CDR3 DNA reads TGTGCCAGCAGCCCCCAGCTTGGTGGAGAGCAGTTCTTC. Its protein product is CASSPQLGGEQFF.

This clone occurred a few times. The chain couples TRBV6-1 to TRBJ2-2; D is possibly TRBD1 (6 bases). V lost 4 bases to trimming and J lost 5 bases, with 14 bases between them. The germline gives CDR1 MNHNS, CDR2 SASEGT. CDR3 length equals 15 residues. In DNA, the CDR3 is TGTGCCAGCAGTGTATCGGGACACGGAACCGGGGAGCTGTTTTTT. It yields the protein CASSVSGHGTGELFF.

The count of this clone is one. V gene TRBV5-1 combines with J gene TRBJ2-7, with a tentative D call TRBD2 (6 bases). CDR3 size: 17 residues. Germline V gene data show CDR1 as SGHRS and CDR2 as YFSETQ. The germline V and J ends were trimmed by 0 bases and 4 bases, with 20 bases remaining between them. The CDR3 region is CASSLGGGSGFFYEQYF. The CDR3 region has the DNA TGCGCCAGCAGCTTGGGCGGAGGGAGCGGGTTTTTTTACGAGCAGTACTTC.

The CDR3 reads CASRTGQGGNQPQHF. The CDR3 nucleotides are TGTGCCAGCCGGACCGGACAGGGAGGTAATCAGCCCCAGCATTTT. This chain uses TRBV2 with TRBJ1-5; the match to TRBD1 covers 8 bases. V shed 8 bases, J shed 4 bases, and the junction held 10 bases outside the gene matches. This CDR3 is 15 amino acids long. The germline V gene has CDR1 SNHLY and CDR2 FYNNEI.

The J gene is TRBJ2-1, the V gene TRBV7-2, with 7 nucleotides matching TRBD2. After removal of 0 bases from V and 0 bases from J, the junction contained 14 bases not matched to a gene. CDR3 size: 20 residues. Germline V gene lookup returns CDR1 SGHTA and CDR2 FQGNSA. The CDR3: CASSLAGRVSRESSYNEQFF. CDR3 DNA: TGTGCCAGCAGCTTAGCAGGCCGGGTTTCGCGGGAGAGCTCCTACAATGAGCAGTTCTTC. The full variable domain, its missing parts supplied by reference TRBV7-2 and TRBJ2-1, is GAGVSQSPSNKVTEKGKDVELRCDPISGHTALYWYRQSLGQGLEFLIYFQGNSAPDKSGLPSDRFSAERTGGSVSTLTIQRTQQEDSAVYLCASSLAGRVSRESSYNEQFFGPGTRLTVL.

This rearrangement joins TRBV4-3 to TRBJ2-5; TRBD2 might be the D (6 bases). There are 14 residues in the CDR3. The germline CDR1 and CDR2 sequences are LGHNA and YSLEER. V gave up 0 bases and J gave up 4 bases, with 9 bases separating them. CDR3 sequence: CASSQDMGLETQYF. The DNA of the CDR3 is TGCGCCAGCAGCCAAGACATGGGACTAGAGACCCAGTACTTC.

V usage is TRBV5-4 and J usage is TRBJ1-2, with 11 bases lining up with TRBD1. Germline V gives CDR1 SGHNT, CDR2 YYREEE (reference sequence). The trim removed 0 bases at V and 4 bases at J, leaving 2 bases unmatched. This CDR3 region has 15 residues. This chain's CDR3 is CASSLDGTGGYGYTF. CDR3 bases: TGTGCCAGCAGCTTGGACGGGACAGGGGGCTATGGCTACACCTTC.

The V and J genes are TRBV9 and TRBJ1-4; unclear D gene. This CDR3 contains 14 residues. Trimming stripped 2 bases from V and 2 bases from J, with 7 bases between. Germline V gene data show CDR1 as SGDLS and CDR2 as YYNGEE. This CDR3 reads CASSVGSTNEKLFF. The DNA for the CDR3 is TGTGCCAGCAGCGTCGGGTCTACTAATGAAAAACTGTTTTTT.

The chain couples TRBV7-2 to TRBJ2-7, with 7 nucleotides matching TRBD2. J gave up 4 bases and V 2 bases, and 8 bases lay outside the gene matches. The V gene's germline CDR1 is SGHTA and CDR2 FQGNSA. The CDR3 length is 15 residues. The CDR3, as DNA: TGTGCCAGCAGCTTACCGTCCCAAGCGGGATACGAGCAGTACTTC. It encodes CASSLPSQAGYEQYF. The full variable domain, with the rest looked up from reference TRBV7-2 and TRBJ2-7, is GAGVSQSPSNKVTEKGKDVELRCDPISGHTALYWYRQSLGQGLEFLIYFQGNSAPDKSGLPSDRFSAERTGGSVSTLTIQRTQQEDSAVYLCASSLPSQAGYEQYFGPGTRLTVT.

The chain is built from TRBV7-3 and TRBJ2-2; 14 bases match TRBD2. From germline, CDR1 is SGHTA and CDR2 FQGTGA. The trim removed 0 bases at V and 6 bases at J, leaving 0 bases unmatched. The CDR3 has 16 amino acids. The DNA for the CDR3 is TGTGCCAGCAGCTTAACGGGACTAGCGGGGGCCGGGGAGCTGTTTTTT. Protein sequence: CASSLTGLAGAGELFF.

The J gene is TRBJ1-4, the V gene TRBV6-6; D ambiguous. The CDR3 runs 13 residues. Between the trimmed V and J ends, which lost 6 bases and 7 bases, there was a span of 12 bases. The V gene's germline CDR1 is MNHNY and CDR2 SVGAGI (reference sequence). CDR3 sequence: CASSPSVVEKLFF. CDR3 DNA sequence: TGTGCCAGCAGCCCAAGCGTCGTTGAAAAACTGTTTTTT.

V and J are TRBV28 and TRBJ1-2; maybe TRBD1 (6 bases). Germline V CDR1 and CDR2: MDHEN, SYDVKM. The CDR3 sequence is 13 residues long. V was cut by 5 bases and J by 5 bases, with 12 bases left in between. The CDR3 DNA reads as TGTGCCAGCAGTGTCTCAGGGGTATATGGCTACACCTTC. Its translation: CASSVSGVYGYTF.

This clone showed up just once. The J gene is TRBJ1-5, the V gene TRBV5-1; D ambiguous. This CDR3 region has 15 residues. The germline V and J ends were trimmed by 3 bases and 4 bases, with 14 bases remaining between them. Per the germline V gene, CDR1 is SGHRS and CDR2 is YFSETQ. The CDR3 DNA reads TGCGCCAGCAGCTCCTTCGGGGAGAAGAATCAGCCCCAGCATTTT. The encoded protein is CASSSFGEKNQPQHF.